Listed below are T cell receptor beta chains from one sample, sequenced in a study of T cells in Graves' hyperthyroidism and ophthalmopathy. TCRdb re-called the multiplex PCR reads with MiXCR, one entry per CDR3 protein. The repertoire holds 600,000 to 650,000 distinct CDR3 sequences, with under 20% as singletons. The sample consisted of blood. These receptors all stem from a woman younger than 45 with Graves' hyperthyroidism. Each CDR3 is given with its conserved first and last residue. D genes are given only for firm matches. The listing skips clone size in some rows; elsewhere it reads once, few, many or a size class.

D: NA; J: TRBJ2-1; size: many; length: 13; V: TRBV12-3/TRBV12-4; DNA: TGTGCCAGCACCGGATTCCATTACAATGAGCAGTTCTTC; CDR3: CASTGFHYNEQFF
D: NA; J: TRBJ1-1; size: many; length: 13; V: TRBV12-5; DNA: TGTGCTAGTGGTTTGGGGGCTGCGCCTGAAGCTTTCTTT; CDR3: CASGLGAAPEAFF
D: NA; J: TRBJ2-2; size: few; length: 15; V: TRBV4-1; DNA: TGCGCCAGCAGCCAGGAAAAAGGGCGGACCGGGGAGCTGTTTTTT; CDR3: CASSQEKGRTGELFF
D: NA; J: TRBJ1-3; size: few; length: 14; V: TRBV9; DNA: TGTGCCAGCAGCGAGTCGGTCTCTGGAAACACCATATATTTT; CDR3: CASSESVSGNTIYF
D: TRBD2; J: TRBJ2-1; size: many; length: 16; V: TRBV6-1; DNA: TGTGCCAGCAGTCCCGGGACTAGCGGGAGTAGTGCTGAGCAGTTCTTC; CDR3: CASSPGTSGSSAEQFF
D: NA; J: TRBJ2-1; size: many; length: 16; V: TRBV12-3/TRBV12-4; DNA: TGTGCCAGCAGTTTAGCGCTAACGACCCAGGGGAATGAGCAGTTCTTC; CDR3: CASSLALTTQGNEQFF
D: TRBD1; J: TRBJ1-6; size: NA; length: 17; V: TRBV30; DNA: TGTGCCTGGAGTCAAATCCTTGGGACAGCAGCGAATTCACCCCTCCACTTT; CDR3: CAWSQILGTAANSPLHF
D: NA; J: TRBJ2-5; size: many; length: 12; V: TRBV24-1; DNA: TGTGCCACCAGTGATCGACCAGAGACCCAGTACTTC; CDR3: CATSDRPETQYF
D: NA; J: TRBJ2-7; size: many; length: 13; V: TRBV5-1; DNA: TGCGCCAGCAGCTTGGAAGGAACCTACGAGCAGTACTTC; CDR3: CASSLEGTYEQYF
D: TRBD2; J: TRBJ2-1; size: few; length: 15; V: TRBV19; DNA: TGTGCCAGTACTCACGGGGGACTAGCGGGAGTTGAGCAGTTCTTC; CDR3: CASTHGGLAGVEQFF
D: TRBD1; J: TRBJ2-4; size: many; length: 12; V: TRBV11-2; DNA: TGTGCCAGCAGCTCCGGACAGGGCATTCAGTACTTC; CDR3: CASSSGQGIQYF
D: NA; J: TRBJ1-5; size: NA; length: 14; V: TRBV3-1; DNA: TGTGCCAGCAACCACACAGCTAGCAATCAGCCCCAGCATTTT; CDR3: CASNHTASNQPQHF
D: NA; J: TRBJ2-1; size: NA; length: 20; V: TRBV28; DNA: TGTGCCAGCAGTTCGATAGACGGGATTAGCAGGCTGAGCTCCTACAATGAGCAGTTCTTC; CDR3: CASSSIDGISRLSSYNEQFF
D: NA; J: TRBJ2-1; size: few; length: 14; V: TRBV6-2/TRBV6-3; DNA: TGTGCCAGCAGTTCCTCGGGGGCGAGGGGAGAGCAGTTCTTC; CDR3: CASSSSGARGEQFF
D: NA; J: TRBJ2-5; size: few; length: 13; V: TRBV2; DNA: TGTGCCAGCAGTGAGGTCCCATTTGAGACCCAGTACTTC; CDR3: CASSEVPFETQYF
D: NA; J: TRBJ2-5; size: many; length: 13; V: TRBV29-1; DNA: TGCAGCGCCCGGGTCAGCCTTCAAGAGACCCAGTACTTC; CDR3: CSARVSLQETQYF
D: TRBD2; J: TRBJ2-1; size: many; length: 14; V: TRBV20-1; DNA: TGCAGTGCTAGTTCGACTAGCGGGAGTGGGCAGCAGTTCTTC; CDR3: CSASSTSGSGQQFF
D: TRBD2; J: TRBJ2-1; size: many; length: 16; V: TRBV6-1; DNA: TGTGCCAGCAGTCGATCCGGGACTAGCTCCTACAATGAGCAGTTCTTC; CDR3: CASSRSGTSSYNEQFF
D: NA; J: TRBJ2-7; size: few; length: 14; V: TRBV7-8; DNA: TGTGCCAGCTACTTCTTGTTGAGCTCCTACGAGCAGTACTTC; CDR3: CASYFLLSSYEQYF
D: NA; J: TRBJ2-5; size: once; length: 10; V: TRBV30; DNA: TGTGCCTGGAGGGGTGAGACCCAGTACTTC; CDR3: CAWRGETQYF
D: NA; J: TRBJ2-6; size: many; length: 14; V: TRBV12-3/TRBV12-4; DNA: TGTGCCAGCAGTGCAGATTTCTGGGCCAACGTCCTGACTTTC; CDR3: CASSADFWANVLTF
D: NA; J: TRBJ1-2; size: few; length: 14; V: TRBV28; DNA: TGTGCCAGCAGTTTAGCAGGCGACAGCTATGGCTACACCTTC; CDR3: CASSLAGDSYGYTF
D: TRBD1; J: TRBJ2-1; size: many; length: 14; V: TRBV29-1; DNA: TGCAGCGTCCGGGACAGGGACCCCTACAATGAGCAGTTCTTC; CDR3: CSVRDRDPYNEQFF
D: NA; J: TRBJ2-3; size: many; length: 13; V: TRBV3-1; DNA: TGTGCCAGCAGCCAATATAGCACAGATACGCAGTATTTT; CDR3: CASSQYSTDTQYF
D: TRBD2; J: TRBJ2-3; size: many; length: 15; V: TRBV6-6; DNA: TGTGCCAGCAGTTACGGCGGGAGGGCCGCAGATACGCAGTATTTT; CDR3: CASSYGGRAADTQYF
D: NA; J: TRBJ1-1; size: many; length: 12; V: TRBV3-1; DNA: TGTGCCAGCAGCCAGGGGTACACTGAAGCTTTCTTT; CDR3: CASSQGYTEAFF
D: TRBD1; J: TRBJ2-1; size: many; length: 15; V: TRBV28; DNA: TGTGCCAGCAGTTTTTGGACAGGGCTCTACAATGAGCAGTTCTTC; CDR3: CASSFWTGLYNEQFF
D: NA; J: TRBJ2-5; size: NA; length: 14; V: TRBV5-4; DNA: TGTGCCAGCAGCTTGGCGGTATCCTCCACGACCCAGTACTTC; CDR3: CASSLAVSSTTQYF
D: NA; J: TRBJ1-5; size: NA; length: 14; V: TRBV3-1; DNA: TGTGCCAGCAGCCCCATCCCCGGGACCCAGCCCCAGCATTTT; CDR3: CASSPIPGTQPQHF
D: NA; J: TRBJ1-3; size: few; length: 17; V: TRBV4-1; DNA: TGTGCCAGCAGCCAAGTATTTTTCGGAGCATCTGGAAACACCATATATTTT; CDR3: CASSQVFFGASGNTIYF
D: TRBD1; J: TRBJ1-3; size: many; length: 16; V: TRBV2; DNA: TGTGCCAGCAGTGTTTTCGGACAGGGCGCTGGAAACACCATATATTTT; CDR3: CASSVFGQGAGNTIYF
D: TRBD1; J: TRBJ1-4; size: many; length: 14; V: TRBV18; DNA: TGTGCCAGCTCACCACCCGGGACAGGGGGAAAACTGTTTTTT; CDR3: CASSPPGTGGKLFF
D: TRBD1; J: TRBJ2-5; size: many; length: 13; V: TRBV20-1; DNA: TGCAGTGTAGGGGACAGGGTCCAAGAGACCCAGTACTTC; CDR3: CSVGDRVQETQYF
D: NA; J: TRBJ2-3; size: few; length: 15; V: TRBV7-6; DNA: TGTGCCAGCAGCTTAGCGTCCAGTACCACAGATACGCAGTATTTT; CDR3: CASSLASSTTDTQYF
D: TRBD2; J: TRBJ2-1; size: many; length: 17; V: TRBV11-2; DNA: TGTGCCAGCAGCCGGAGACTAGCGGCATCGGATTACAATGAGCAGTTCTTC; CDR3: CASSRRLAASDYNEQFF
D: NA; J: TRBJ2-3; size: many; length: 15; V: TRBV7-2; DNA: TGTGCCAGCAGCTTAAATGGGGGAACAACAGATACGCAGTATTTT; CDR3: CASSLNGGTTDTQYF
D: TRBD2; J: TRBJ2-3; size: many; length: 14; V: TRBV5-1; DNA: TGCGCCAGCAGCTTGGTAGCGGGAGAAGATACGCAGTATTTT; CDR3: CASSLVAGEDTQYF
D: NA; J: TRBJ2-7; size: many; length: 16; V: TRBV4-2; DNA: TGTGCCAGCAGCCGAGAAGAGGGCGCGCTCTCCTACGAGCAGTACTTC; CDR3: CASSREEGALSYEQYF
D: NA; J: TRBJ2-7; size: many; length: 17; V: TRBV6-2/TRBV6-3; DNA: TGTGCCAGCAGTTACCGGAGGACTTTCCCGCGTTCCTACGAGCAGTACTTC; CDR3: CASSYRRTFPRSYEQYF
D: NA; J: TRBJ1-1; size: once; length: 14; V: TRBV13; DNA: TGTGCCAGCAGGGGGAAGGGGATGAACACTGAAGCTTTCTTT; CDR3: CASRGKGMNTEAFF
D: NA; J: TRBJ1-2; size: NA; length: 12; V: TRBV29-1; DNA: TGCAGCGTTGATTCTGGTAGCTATGGCTACACCTTC; CDR3: CSVDSGSYGYTF
D: NA; J: TRBJ2-2; size: many; length: 14; V: TRBV11-3; DNA: TGTGCCAGCAGCCGGCAGGAGAACACCGGGGAGCTGTTTTTT; CDR3: CASSRQENTGELFF